What follows are 4 T cell receptor beta chains derived from one specimen sequenced in a study of shared clonotypes between healthy human individuals (dated by TCRdb to 2020 to 2021). Receptor libraries were prepared by the immunoSEQ multiplex PCR assay. The table comes from immuneACCESS by way of TCRdb, which keeps in-frame sequences with V and J called. Part of the clones is missing from these tables; in studies checked, under half for an unresolved V gene and the rest for unknown reasons. Present in this sample are approximately 2,300,000 clones, roughly 90% of which were seen just once. More than 0.35% of the sample lies in the top ten. The sample was naive CD4+ T cells from PBMCs. This sample's cell subset or site label indicates: CD45RA+ positively selected. These receptors were obtained from a man aged 18-30 years in good health. Some clones in this sample may be carry-over from other donors' samples.

This clone was seen once. The rearrangement uses TRBV14 and TRBJ2-1; 8 nucleotides line up with TRBD1. The V segment lost 0 bases and the J segment 4 bases; nucleotides outside the gene matches: 8. The germline gives CDR1 SGHDN, CDR2 FVKESK. This CDR3 spans 17 amino acids. CDR3 sequence: CASSQDGAGGPYNEQFF. The CDR3 nucleotides are TGTGCCAGCAGCCAAGATGGGGCAGGGGGCCCATACAATGAGCAGTTCTTC. The whole variable domain, filled in from reference TRBV14 and TRBJ2-1, reads EAGVTQFPSHSVIEKGQTVTLRCDPISGHDNLYWYRRVMGKEIKFLLHFVKESKQDESGMPNNRFLAERTGGTYSTLKVQPAELEDSGVYFCASSQDGAGGPYNEQFFGPGTRLTVL.

CDR3 DNA: TGTGCCAGCAGTGGGCTCACCCCCGGGGAGACCCAGTACTTC. Encoded protein: CASSGLTPGETQYF. This chain joins TRBV2 and TRBJ2-5; no reliable D call. Trimming pared 4 bases from V and 5 bases from J, leaving 14 bases between. CDR3 length equals 14 residues. The germline CDR1 and CDR2 sequences are SNHLY and FYNNEI.

V is TRBV27 and J is TRBJ2-7; 7 bases align to TRBD1. Germline CDR1 reads MNHEY; CDR2 reads SMNVEV (reference sequence). This CDR3 has 16 residues. The V segment lost 2 bases and the J segment 2 bases; nucleotides outside the gene matches: 9. DNA for the CDR3: TGTGCCAGCAGTTTACATCTGGGACAGCCAACCTACGAGCAGTACTTC. Protein: CASSLHLGQPTYEQYF.

This chain links TRBV7-3 with TRBJ2-1; 8 bases line up with TRBD2. Germline values: CDR1 SGHTA, CDR2 FQGTGA. V shed 5 bases, J shed 7 bases, and the junction held 7 bases outside the gene matches. This CDR3 is 14 amino acids long. CDR3: CASSRTSLSNEQFF. The CDR3 coding sequence is TGTGCCAGCAGCAGGACTAGCCTGTCTAATGAGCAGTTCTTC.